The subject of this entry is one TCR beta chain. This CDR3 is 15 amino acids long. Trimming removed 5 bases from V and 6 bases from J; junction bases left unmatched: 12. Germline loops: CDR1 SGHTA, CDR2 FQGNSA. As processed by the authors: Counts of nucleated cells, estimated from reference gene primer amplification, were obtained. Assay used: immunoSEQ multiplex PCR; TCRdb lists only in-frame clones, some missing. V and J calls and clone size come straight from that table; D and trimming were deduced from the DNA. Of 300,000 to 450,000 clones listed, more than 75% are singletons. The data originate from a study of blood T cell repertoires in COVID-19. For the study at large: Italy, Spain and the United States were the sources of the convalescent and acute COVID-19 samples. T cells, B-cell-depleted T cells, or PBMCs supplied cDNA or gDNA.

Seattle patients were enrolled during active infection and followed longitudinally. Material for sequencing was peripheral blood. The V call is TRBV7-2, the J call TRBJ2-7; 8 nucleotides align to TRBD1. The source is a woman under 40 with COVID-19, enrolled during active disease. As DNA, the CDR3 is TGTGCCAGCAGCCCCTGGACAGGGACGGGCGGCGAGCAGTACTTC. This gives the protein CASSPWTGTGGEQYF.